What follows is one T cell receptor (beta chain) and its context. Its antigen is unknown. Other nucleotide sequences from this sample produce the same CDR3. This specimen comes from a study of beta chain features in type 1 diabetes. Background on the study: All samples together contributed 100 million to 120 million sorted cells for examination.

CDR3 length: 13 amino acids. Germline CDR1 SGHTA, CDR2 FQGNSA. The V gene end was trimmed by 3 bases and the J gene end by 4 bases; junction bases not matched to a gene: 0. As every portion of the isolated RNA was reverse transcribed, the sequencing read expressed TCRB transcripts. The data were produced by immunoSEQ multiplex PCR, yet TCRdb's version contains in-frame clones alone and is incomplete. The table records some 150,000 clones, 9.5% to 10% of them present only once. The study's findings and limits: In every one of the four CD4+ subsets, TCRB CDR3s were moderately but significantly shorter in Type 1 diabetes patients.

This clonotype was obtained from a woman in her thirties or forties in good health. The specimen sequenced was central memory CD4+ T cells from blood. The chain has TRBV7-2 and TRBJ1-2, with 9 bases lining up with TRBD1. The CDR3: CASSLGQGYGYTF. CDR3 nucleotides: TGTGCCAGCAGCTTGGGACAGGGCTATGGCTACACCTTC.